Described below is a single T cell receptor beta chain sequence and its context. This record comes from a study of blood T cell repertoires in COVID-19. Profiling relied on immunoSEQ multiplex PCR, and the TCRdb table lists in-frame clones only, not all of them. The table records approximately 36,000 clones, about three quarters of them present only once. Germline V gene lookup returns CDR1 LNHDA and CDR2 SQIVND (reference sequence). CDR3 length equals 14 residues. Trimming stripped 6 bases from V and 5 bases from J, with 15 bases between. V and J are TRBV19 and TRBJ2-3; the D is unclear. Sequences were obtained from peripheral blood. The origin of this receptor is an older man with COVID-19, enrolled during active disease. CDR3 loop: CASRRRPPGDTQYF. The CDR3 DNA sequence: TGTGCCAGTAGGCGGCGCCCTCCGGGAGATACGCAGTATTTT.